The clone carrying this TCR beta chain has only a few counts. This entry is derived from a study of early T cells in non-severe SARS-CoV-2 infection. TCRdb re-called the 5' RACE reads through MiXCR, storing one row per CDR3 protein. Of tens of thousands of distinct CDR3 sequences listed, around 10% are singletons. The V end lost 0 bases, the J end lost 0 bases, and 13 bases lay between the germline ends. From germline, CDR1 is SGHRS and CDR2 YFSETQ. The CDR3 covers 16 residues. This sequence joins TRBV5-1 and TRBJ2-7; maybe TRBD2 (6 bases). The TCR was taken from an adult who was a healthcare worker with PCR-confirmed SARS-CoV-2 infection or an uninfected control (not recorded which). The sequencing here drew on whole blood, taken at baseline. CDR3 sequence: CASSLADYPNSYEQYF. The DNA for the CDR3 is TGCGCCAGCAGCTTGGCGGACTATCCAAACTCCTACGAGCAGTACTTC.